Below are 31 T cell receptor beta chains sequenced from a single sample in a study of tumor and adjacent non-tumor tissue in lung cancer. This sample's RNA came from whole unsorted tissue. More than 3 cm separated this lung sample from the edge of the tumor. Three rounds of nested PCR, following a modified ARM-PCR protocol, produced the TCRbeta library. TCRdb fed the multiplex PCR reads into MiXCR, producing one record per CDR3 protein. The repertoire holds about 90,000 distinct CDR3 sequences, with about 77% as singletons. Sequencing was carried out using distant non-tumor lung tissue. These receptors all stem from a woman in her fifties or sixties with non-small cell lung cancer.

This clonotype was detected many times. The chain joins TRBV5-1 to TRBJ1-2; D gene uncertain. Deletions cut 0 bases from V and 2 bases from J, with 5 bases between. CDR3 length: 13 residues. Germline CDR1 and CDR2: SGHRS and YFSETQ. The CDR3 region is CASSLEANYGYTF. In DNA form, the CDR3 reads TGCGCCAGCAGCTTGGAAGCAAACTATGGCTACACCTTC. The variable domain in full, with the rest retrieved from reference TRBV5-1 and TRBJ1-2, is KAGVTQTPRYLIKTRGQQVTLSCSPISGHRSVSWYQQTPGQGLQFLFEYFSETQRNKGNFPGRFSGRQFSNSRSEMNVSTLELGDSALYLCASSLEANYGYTFGSGTRLTVV.

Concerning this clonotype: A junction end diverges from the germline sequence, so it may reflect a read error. In nucleotides, the CDR3 is TGTGCCAGCAGTCCCTCCGACGGTTTAGCGGGGCGTAGCAATCAGCCCCAACGTTTT. Translation gives CASSPSDGLAGRSNQPQRF. The chain uses TRBV12-3 or TRBV12-4 and TRBJ1-5, with a tentative D call TRBD1 (5 bases). CDR3 length equals 19 residues.

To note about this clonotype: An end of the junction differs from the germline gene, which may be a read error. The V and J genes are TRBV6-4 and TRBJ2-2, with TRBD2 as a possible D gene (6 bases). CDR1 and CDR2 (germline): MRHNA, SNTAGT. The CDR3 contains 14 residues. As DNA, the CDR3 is TGTGCTAGCAGTGAAGCGGAGAACACGGGGGAGCCGTTTTTT. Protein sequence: CASSEAENTGEPFF.

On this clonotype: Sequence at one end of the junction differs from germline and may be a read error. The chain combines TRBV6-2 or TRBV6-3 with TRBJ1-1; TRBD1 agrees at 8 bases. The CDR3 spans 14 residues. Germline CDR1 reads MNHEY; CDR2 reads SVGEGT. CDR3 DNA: TGTGCCAGCACTTACCTAGACAGGGGAGCGATGGCTTTCTTT. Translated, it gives CASTYLDRGAMAFF.

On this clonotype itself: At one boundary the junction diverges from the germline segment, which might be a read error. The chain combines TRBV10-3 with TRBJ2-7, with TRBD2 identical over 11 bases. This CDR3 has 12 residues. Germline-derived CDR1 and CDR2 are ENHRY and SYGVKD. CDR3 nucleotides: TGTACCACCGCTAGCGGGAGGTACGAGCAATACTTC. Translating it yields CTTASGRYEQYF.

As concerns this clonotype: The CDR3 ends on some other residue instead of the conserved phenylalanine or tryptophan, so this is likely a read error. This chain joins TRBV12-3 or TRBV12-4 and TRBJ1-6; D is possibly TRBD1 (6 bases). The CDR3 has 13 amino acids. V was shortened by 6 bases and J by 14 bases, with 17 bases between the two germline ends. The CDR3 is CASSDYRESSLHV. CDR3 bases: TGTGCCAGCAGCGATTACAGGGAATCATCCCTCCACGTT.

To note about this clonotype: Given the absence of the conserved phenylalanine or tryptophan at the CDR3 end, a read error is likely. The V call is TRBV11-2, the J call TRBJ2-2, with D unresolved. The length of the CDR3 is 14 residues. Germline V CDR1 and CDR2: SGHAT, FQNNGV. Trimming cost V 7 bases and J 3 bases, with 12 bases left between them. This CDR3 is CASNLGGDTGELFV. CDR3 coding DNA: TGTGCCAGCAATCTTGGTGGGGACACCGGGGAGCTGTTTGTT.

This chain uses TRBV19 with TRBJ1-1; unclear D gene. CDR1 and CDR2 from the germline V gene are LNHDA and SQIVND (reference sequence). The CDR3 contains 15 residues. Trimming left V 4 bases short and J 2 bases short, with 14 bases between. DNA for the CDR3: TGTGCCAGTAGTAAAACGGCCGGGAACAACACTGAAGCTTTCTTT. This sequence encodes CASSKTAGNNTEAFF.

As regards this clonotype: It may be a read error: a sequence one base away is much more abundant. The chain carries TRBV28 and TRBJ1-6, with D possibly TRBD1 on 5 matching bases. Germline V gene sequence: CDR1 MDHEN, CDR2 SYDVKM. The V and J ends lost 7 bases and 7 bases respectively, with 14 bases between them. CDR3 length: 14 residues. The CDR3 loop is CASTSGWENSPLHF. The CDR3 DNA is TGTGCCAGCACGTCAGGGTGGGAGAATTCACCCCTCCACTTT.

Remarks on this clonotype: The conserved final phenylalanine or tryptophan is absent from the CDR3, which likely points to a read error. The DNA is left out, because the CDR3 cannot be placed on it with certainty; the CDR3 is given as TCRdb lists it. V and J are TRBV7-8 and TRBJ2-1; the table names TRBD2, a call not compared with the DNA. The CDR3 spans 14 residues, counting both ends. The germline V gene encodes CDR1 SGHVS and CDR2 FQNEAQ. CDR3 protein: CASSLLAGLNEQFL.

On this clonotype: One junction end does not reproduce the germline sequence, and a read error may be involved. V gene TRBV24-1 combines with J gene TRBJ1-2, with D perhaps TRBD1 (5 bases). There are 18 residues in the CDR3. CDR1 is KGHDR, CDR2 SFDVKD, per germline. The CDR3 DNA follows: TGTGCCACCAGTGATTTTCGTGGTCCGGGATCGGACAACTATGACTACATCTTC. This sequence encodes CATSDFRGPGSDNYDYIF.

The CDR3 DNA reads TGCGCCAGCAGTCAAATCCTGGACAGGATGAACACTGAAGCTTTCTTT. Its protein product is CASSQILDRMNTEAFF. This chain connects TRBV4-1 to TRBJ1-1; 7 bases match TRBD1. Per germline, CDR1 MGHRA and CDR2 YSYEKL. The CDR3 covers 16 residues. Germline trimming cut 6 bases from V and 0 bases from J; bases unmatched to any gene: 10.

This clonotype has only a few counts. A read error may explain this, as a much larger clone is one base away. The CDR3 DNA reads as TGTGCCTGGACTCGGGGACTCCCACTCGGCTATGGCTACACCTTC. Its protein product is CAWTRGLPLGYGYTF. The gene calls are TRBV30 and TRBJ1-2, with D possibly being TRBD1 (5 bases). The V end was cut by 4 bases, the J end by 4 bases, with 19 bases between. Germline CDR1 reads GTSNPN; CDR2 reads SVGIG (reference sequence). The CDR3 extends over 15 amino acids.

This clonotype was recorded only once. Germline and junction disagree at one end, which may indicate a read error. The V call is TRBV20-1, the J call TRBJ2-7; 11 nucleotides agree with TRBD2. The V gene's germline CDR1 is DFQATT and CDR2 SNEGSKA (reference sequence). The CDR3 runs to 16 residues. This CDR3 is CRASPQDIAGGYEQYF. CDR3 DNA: TGCCGTGCTAGCCCCCAGGATATAGCGGGGGGGTACGAGCAGTACTTC.

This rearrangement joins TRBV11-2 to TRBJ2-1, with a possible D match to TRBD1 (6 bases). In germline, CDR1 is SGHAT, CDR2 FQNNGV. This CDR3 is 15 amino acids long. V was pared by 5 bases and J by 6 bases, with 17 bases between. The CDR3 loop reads CASSDTGWKVNEQFF. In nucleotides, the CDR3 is TGTGCCAGCAGCGATACAGGGTGGAAAGTCAATGAGCAGTTCTTC.

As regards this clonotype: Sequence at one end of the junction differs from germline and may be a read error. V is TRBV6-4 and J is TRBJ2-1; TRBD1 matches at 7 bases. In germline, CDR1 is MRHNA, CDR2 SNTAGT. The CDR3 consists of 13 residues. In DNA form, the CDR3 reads TGTGCCAGCAACGCACAGGGGAACAATGAGCAGGTCTTC. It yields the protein CASNAQGNNEQVF.

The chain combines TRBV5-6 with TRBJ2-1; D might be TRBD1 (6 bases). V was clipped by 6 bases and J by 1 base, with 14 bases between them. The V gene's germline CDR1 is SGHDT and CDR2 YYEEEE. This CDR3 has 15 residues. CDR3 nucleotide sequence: TGTGCCAGCAACTACAGGGTCAGTTCCTACAATGAGCAGTTCTTC. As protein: CASNYRVSSYNEQFF.

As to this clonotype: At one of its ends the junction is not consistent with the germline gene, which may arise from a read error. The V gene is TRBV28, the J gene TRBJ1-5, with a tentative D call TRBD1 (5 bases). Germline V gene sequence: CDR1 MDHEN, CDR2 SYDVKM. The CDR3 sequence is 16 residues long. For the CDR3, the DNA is TGTACCAGCAGCCCATCGGGTCCGGGCCAGGGATTTGTCCAGCATTTT. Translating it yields CTSSPSGPGQGFVQHF.

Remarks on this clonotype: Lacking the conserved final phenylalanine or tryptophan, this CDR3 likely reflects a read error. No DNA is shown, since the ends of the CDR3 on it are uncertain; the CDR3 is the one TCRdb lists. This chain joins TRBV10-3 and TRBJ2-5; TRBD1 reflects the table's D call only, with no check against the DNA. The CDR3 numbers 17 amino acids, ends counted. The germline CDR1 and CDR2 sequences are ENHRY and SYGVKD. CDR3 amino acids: CAISQGGRGIGRETQYL.

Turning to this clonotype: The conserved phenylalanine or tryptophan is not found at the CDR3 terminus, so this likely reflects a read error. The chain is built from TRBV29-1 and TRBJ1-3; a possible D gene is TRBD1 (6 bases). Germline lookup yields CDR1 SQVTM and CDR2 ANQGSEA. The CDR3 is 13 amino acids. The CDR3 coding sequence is TGTAGCCTTGATTCCGGGGGCGGAAACACCATATATATT. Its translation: CSLDSGGGNTIYI.

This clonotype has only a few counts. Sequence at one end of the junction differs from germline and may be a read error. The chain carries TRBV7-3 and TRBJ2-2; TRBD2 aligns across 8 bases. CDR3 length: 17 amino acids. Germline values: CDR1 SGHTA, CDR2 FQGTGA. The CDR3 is CASSLGPGGGNTGELSF. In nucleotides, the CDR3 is TGTGCCAGCAGCCTCGGCCCGGGAGGGGGAAACACCGGGGAGCTGTCTTTT.

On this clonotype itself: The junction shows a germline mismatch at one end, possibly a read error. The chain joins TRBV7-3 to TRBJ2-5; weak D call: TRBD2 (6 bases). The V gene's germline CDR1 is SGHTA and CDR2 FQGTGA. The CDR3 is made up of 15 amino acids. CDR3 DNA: TGTGCCAGGAGCTTAATGGGCGGGGAACAAGAGACCCAGTATTTC. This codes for CARSLMGGEQETQYF.

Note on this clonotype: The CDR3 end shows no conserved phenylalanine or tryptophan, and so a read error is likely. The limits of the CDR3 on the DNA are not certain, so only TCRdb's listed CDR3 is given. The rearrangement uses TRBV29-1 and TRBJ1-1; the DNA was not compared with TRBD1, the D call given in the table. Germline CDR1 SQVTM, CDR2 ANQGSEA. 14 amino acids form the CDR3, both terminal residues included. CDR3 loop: CSVGSLRGRTEVFL.

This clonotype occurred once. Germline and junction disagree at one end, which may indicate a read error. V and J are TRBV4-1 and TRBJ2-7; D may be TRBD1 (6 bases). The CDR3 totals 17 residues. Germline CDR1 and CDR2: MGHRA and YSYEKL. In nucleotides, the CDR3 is TGCGCCAGCAGTCAAGCGTCCGCAACAGGGAGCGGCTATGAGCAGTACTTC. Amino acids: CASSQASATGSGYEQYF.

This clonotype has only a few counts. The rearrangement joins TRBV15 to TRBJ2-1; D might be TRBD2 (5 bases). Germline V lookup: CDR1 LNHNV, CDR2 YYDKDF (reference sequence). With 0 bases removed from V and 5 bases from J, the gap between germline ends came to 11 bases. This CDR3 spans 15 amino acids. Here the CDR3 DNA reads TGTGCCACCAGCAGAGATGGGCTAGCCCACAATGAGCAGTTCTTC. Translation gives CATSRDGLAHNEQFF.

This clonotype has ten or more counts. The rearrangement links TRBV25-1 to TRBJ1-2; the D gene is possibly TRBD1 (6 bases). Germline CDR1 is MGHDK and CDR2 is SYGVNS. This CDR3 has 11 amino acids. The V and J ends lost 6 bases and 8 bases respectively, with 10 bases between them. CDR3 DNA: TGTGCCAGCAGGTTTGGGGGCGGCTACACCTTC. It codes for CASRFGGGYTF.

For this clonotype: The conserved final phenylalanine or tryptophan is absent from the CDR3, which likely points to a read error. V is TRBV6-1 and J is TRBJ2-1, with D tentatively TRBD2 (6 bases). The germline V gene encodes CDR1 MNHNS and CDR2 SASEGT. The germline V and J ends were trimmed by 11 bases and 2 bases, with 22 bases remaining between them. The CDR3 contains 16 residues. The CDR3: CAATGGTGVAYNEQFL. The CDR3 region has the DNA TGTGCCGCGACTGGGGGTACGGGAGTTGCCTACAATGAGCAGTTCTTA.

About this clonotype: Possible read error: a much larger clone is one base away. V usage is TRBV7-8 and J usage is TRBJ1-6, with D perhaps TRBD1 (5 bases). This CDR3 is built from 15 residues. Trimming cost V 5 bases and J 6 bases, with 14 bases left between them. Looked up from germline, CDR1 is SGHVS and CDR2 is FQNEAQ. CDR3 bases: TGTGCCAGCAGCCACCAGGGAGGAAGTAATTCACCCCTCCACTTT. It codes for CASSHQGGSNSPLHF.

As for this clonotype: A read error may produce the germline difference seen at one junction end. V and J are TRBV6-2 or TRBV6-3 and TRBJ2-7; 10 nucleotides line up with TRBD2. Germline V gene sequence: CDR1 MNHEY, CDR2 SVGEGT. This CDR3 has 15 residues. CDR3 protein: CSSRAGTSAYYEQYF. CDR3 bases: TGTTCCAGCAGGGCCGGGACTAGCGCTTACTACGAGCAGTATTTC.

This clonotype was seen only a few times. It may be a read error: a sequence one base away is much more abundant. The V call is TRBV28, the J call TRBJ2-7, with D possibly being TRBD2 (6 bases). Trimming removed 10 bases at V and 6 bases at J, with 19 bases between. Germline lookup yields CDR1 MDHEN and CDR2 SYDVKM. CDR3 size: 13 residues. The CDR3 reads CATYGLLTSEQYF. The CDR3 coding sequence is TGTGCCACCTACGGACTATTAACTAGCGAGCAGTACTTC. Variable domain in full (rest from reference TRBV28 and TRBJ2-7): DVKVTQSSRYLVKRTGEKVFLECVQDMDHENMFWYRQDPGLGLRLIYFSYDVKMKEKGDIPEGYSVSREKKERFSLILESASTNQTSMYLCATYGLLTSEQYFGPGTRLTVT.

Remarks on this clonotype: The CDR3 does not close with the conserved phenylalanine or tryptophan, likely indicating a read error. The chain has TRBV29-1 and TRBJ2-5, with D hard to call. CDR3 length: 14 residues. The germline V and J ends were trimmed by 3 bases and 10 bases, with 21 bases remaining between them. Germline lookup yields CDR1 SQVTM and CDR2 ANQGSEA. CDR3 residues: CSVELGTAQEIQYL. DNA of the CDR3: TGCAGCGTTGAGTTAGGAACAGCGCAAGAAATCCAGTACCTC.